The clone carrying this T cell receptor beta chain showed up just a few times. Its specificity is not known. The sample is drawn from a study of regulatory T cells in long-lasting Graves disease. Notes on the study in general: What was studied was peripheral blood only, and not thyroid tissue. Relative to newly diagnosed Graves' patients, persistent ones had lower TCR diversity.

As for time point: newly diagnosed GD, antithyroid drugs for less than 3 months. Making the TCR library involved RNA that had been extracted from PBMCs. The source of the patients was an endocrinology department in Xi'an, China. In building TCR beta libraries, iRepertoire HTBI primers were used together with Arm-PCR of CDR3 regions. In the original processing: Identification of gene segments yielded around 63 TRBV and more than eleven TRBJ across samples. MiXCR, applied by TCRdb to the multiplex PCR reads, yields one record per CDR3 protein. TCRdb's processing, not the study's, gives the V and J calls here. Altogether approximately 400,000 distinct CDR3 sequences are present, 15% to 19% being singletons, with the ten largest covering 22%. The sequences come from peripheral blood mononuclear cells (PBMCs), collected at new diagnosis, from a patient treated with antithyroid drugs. The sequence was collected from a female donor with Graves disease.

CDR3 bases: TGTGCCAGCAGGACGGGGGGGCGAATTTATAATTCACCCCTCCACTTT. This codes for CASRTGGRIYNSPLHF. V usage is TRBV14 and J usage is TRBJ1-6; tentatively, D is TRBD1 (6 bases). Between the trimmed V and J ends, which lost 6 bases and 4 bases, there was a span of 16 bases. CDR1 and CDR2 from the germline V gene are SGHDN and FVKESK. This CDR3 is 16 amino acids long.